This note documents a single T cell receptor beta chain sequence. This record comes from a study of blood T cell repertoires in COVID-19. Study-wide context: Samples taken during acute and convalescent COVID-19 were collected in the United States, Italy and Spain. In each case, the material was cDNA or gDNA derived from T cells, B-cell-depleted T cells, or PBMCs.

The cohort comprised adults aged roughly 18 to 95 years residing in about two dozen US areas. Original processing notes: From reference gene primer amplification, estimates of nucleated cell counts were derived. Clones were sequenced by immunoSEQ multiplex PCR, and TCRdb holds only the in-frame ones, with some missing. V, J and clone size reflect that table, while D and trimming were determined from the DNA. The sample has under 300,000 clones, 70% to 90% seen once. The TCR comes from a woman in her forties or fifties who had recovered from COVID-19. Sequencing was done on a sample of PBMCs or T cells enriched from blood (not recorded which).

CDR3 DNA: TGTGCCAGCAGTTTATTGGGCAGGGTGTACAATGAGCAGTTCTTC. Translation gives CASSLLGRVYNEQFF. This rearrangement joins TRBV28 to TRBJ2-1; tentatively, D is TRBD1 (5 bases). Germline V lookup: CDR1 MDHEN, CDR2 SYDVKM. The V end lost 1 base, the J end lost 4 bases, and 11 bases lay between the germline ends. This CDR3 is built from 15 residues. The complete variable domain, with remaining parts taken from reference TRBV28 and TRBJ2-1, reads DVKVTQSSRYLVKRTGEKVFLECVQDMDHENMFWYRQDPGLGLRLIYFSYDVKMKEKGDIPEGYSVSREKKERFSLILESASTNQTSMYLCASSLLGRVYNEQFFGPGTRLTVL.